What follows is one T cell receptor beta chain and its context. Original processing methods: The assay estimated nucleated cells by amplifying reference gene primers. Clones were sequenced by immunoSEQ multiplex PCR, and TCRdb holds only the in-frame ones, with some missing. That table furnishes V, J and clone size, whereas the DNA furnished D and trimming. The table records around 180,000 clones, approximately 83% of them present only once. The sample is drawn from a study of blood T cell repertoires in COVID-19. Study-wide context: Whether acute or convalescent, the COVID-19 samples came from the United States, Italy and Spain. PBMCs, B-cell-depleted T cells, or T cells provided the cDNA or gDNA that made up the material.

From germline, CDR1 is SGHRS and CDR2 YFSETQ. V was cut by 0 bases and J by 3 bases, with 7 bases left in between. The CDR3 covers 13 residues. Sequenced sample: peripheral blood. The rearrangement uses TRBV5-1 and TRBJ2-7, with D hard to call. The receptor was isolated from a human donor with active or convalescent COVID-19. The donor label of this sample is uncertain. CDR3 protein: CASSLALYYEQYF. Here the CDR3 DNA reads TGCGCCAGCAGCTTGGCACTCTACTACGAGCAGTACTTC. Together with reference TRBV5-1 and TRBJ2-7, the CDR3 gives the full variable domain: KAGVTQTPRYLIKTRGQQVTLSCSPISGHRSVSWYQQTPGQGLQFLFEYFSETQRNKGNFPGRFSGRQFSNSRSEMNVSTLELGDSALYLCASSLALYYEQYFGPGTRLTVT.